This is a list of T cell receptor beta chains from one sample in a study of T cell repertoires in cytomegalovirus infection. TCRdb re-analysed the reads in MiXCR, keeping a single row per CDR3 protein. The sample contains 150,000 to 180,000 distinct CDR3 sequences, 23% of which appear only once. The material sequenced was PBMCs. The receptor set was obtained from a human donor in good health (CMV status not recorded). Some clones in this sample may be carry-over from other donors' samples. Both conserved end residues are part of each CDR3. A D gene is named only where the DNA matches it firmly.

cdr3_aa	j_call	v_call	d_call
CSVDRDGYTF	TRBJ1-2	TRBV29-1	TRBD1
CASSQVRGAWDTGELFF	TRBJ2-2	TRBV14	TRBD2
CASSSPVTGDEKLFF	TRBJ1-4	TRBV28	TRBD1
CASSAEANTGELFF	TRBJ2-2	TRBV10-2	-
CSSSPGSGRHYNEQFF	TRBJ2-1	TRBV19	-
CASSYSGGLHNEQFF	TRBJ2-1	TRBV7-6	TRBD2
CASSLRPTPSSYEQYF	TRBJ2-7	TRBV12-3/TRBV12-4	-
CASRRRGTPNYGYTF	TRBJ1-2	TRBV27	-
CATSIEGTNEKLFF	TRBJ1-4	TRBV15	-
CASSEQPAGTQYF	TRBJ2-3	TRBV7-3	-
CASSRRSGVGADTQYF	TRBJ2-3	TRBV11-2	TRBD2
CSASADTQYF	TRBJ2-3	TRBV20-1	-
CASSVGDSLYEQYF	TRBJ2-7	TRBV9	TRBD1
CASSLMRTSGSTLFEQYF	TRBJ2-7	TRBV28	TRBD2
CASSSAGSSYNEQFF	TRBJ2-1	TRBV12-3/TRBV12-4	-
CASSSGLAAYNEQFF	TRBJ2-1	TRBV6-1	TRBD2
CASGLEARLAGYQETQYF	TRBJ2-5	TRBV12-5	TRBD2
CASSLYRSTEAFF	TRBJ1-1	TRBV11-2	-
CASSLTSRRLGTDTQYF	TRBJ2-3	TRBV7-3	-
CASRGSQGTDTGELFF	TRBJ2-2	TRBV6-1	-
CASSLNLGGGETQYF	TRBJ2-5	TRBV12-3/TRBV12-4	TRBD2
CSASRGQGPNQPQHF	TRBJ1-5	TRBV20-1	TRBD1
CASSLVSRDYEQYF	TRBJ2-7	TRBV7-9	-